What follows are 7 T cell receptor beta chains derived from one specimen sequenced in a study of CD8 T cells in ankylosing spondylitis. TCRdb re-called the 5' RACE reads with MiXCR, one entry per CDR3 protein. Here the sample spans 130,000 or so distinct CDR3 sequences, 6% to 8.5% being singletons. Sequencing was done on a sample of blood, either unsorted or a sorted T cell fraction (not recorded which). These receptor sequences come from a male donor with ankylosing spondylitis or in good health (not recorded which).

This clonotype has more than one count but fewer than ten. The J gene is TRBJ2-1, the V gene TRBV15; 9 bases map to TRBD1. V lost 5 bases to trimming and J lost 7 bases; unmatched junction nucleotides: 15. The germline V gene encodes CDR1 LNHNV and CDR2 YYDKDF (reference sequence). The CDR3 has 17 residues. The CDR3 protein is CATSGTIPRDRANEQFF. CDR3 nucleotides: TGTGCCACCAGCGGAACCATACCCCGGGACAGGGCAAATGAGCAGTTCTTC.

In its sample, this clonotype was seen many times. This chain uses TRBV20-1 with TRBJ2-7; the match to TRBD2 covers 7 bases. V shed 2 bases and J 2 bases; nucleotides not matched to a gene: 9. Germline values: CDR1 DFQATT, CDR2 SNEGSKA (reference sequence). The CDR3 spans 15 residues. CDR3 coding DNA: TGCAGTGCTAGACTGCGGGGGTCGGGGGCCTACGAGCAGTACTTC. This sequence encodes CSARLRGSGAYEQYF.

At least ten counts were recorded for this clonotype. This chain joins TRBV28 and TRBJ2-3, with 7 nucleotides matching TRBD1. The ends lost 8 bases at V and 3 bases at J; junction bases unmatched: 11. The CDR3 covers 15 residues. CDR1 is MDHEN and CDR2 is SYDVKM in the germline V gene. The CDR3 bases are TGTGCCAGCCTGAAACGGCAGGGGGTTACAGATACGCAGTATTTT. It is translated as CASLKRQGVTDTQYF.

This clonotype appeared many times. V and J are TRBV5-1 and TRBJ2-2; TRBD1 aligns across 8 bases. Trimming removed 4 bases from V and 1 base from J; junction bases left unmatched: 3. In germline, CDR1 is SGHRS, CDR2 YFSETQ. There are 15 residues in the CDR3. The CDR3 here is CASSPGTGNTGELFF. The CDR3 nucleotides read TGCGCCAGCAGCCCCGGGACAGGGAACACCGGGGAGCTGTTTTTT.

This clonotype came up many times. The chain is built from TRBV5-1 and TRBJ1-2, with 7 bases identical to TRBD1. Germline-derived CDR1 and CDR2 are SGHRS and YFSETQ. The V and J ends lost 3 bases and 4 bases, in that order; junction bases with no gene match: 6. CDR3 length: 14 amino acids. The chain's CDR3 is CASSSDRDPYGYTF. CDR3 sequence (DNA): TGCGCCAGCAGCTCAGACAGGGACCCCTATGGCTACACCTTC.

This clonotype was counted at least ten times. J is TRBJ1-4 and V is TRBV9, with 8 bases identical to TRBD1. V was pared by 3 bases and J by 0 bases, with 4 bases of the junction left unmatched. Germline V lookup: CDR1 SGDLS, CDR2 YYNGEE. This CDR3 contains 16 residues. The CDR3 region is CASSEQGGTTNEKLFF. Here the CDR3 DNA reads TGTGCCAGCAGCGAACAGGGGGGTACAACTAATGAAAAACTGTTTTTT.

This clonotype came up many times. The V and J genes are TRBV20-1 and TRBJ2-5, with D possibly matching TRBD2 (7 bases). This CDR3 has 16 amino acids. CDR1 and CDR2 from the germline V gene are DFQATT and SNEGSKA (reference sequence). The V end lost 0 bases, the J end lost 4 bases, and 18 bases lay between the germline ends. The CDR3 protein is CSARDTMGGQRETQYF. CDR3 nucleotide sequence: TGCAGTGCTAGAGATACGATGGGGGGGCAGCGAGAGACCCAGTACTTC.